The following is a T cell receptor (beta chain) sequence with its context. Its antigen is not known. Germline CDR1 KGHSH, CDR2 LQKENI. This CDR3 is built from 16 residues. The V end was cut by 6 bases, the J end by 4 bases, with 21 bases between. Primers: 60 Vbeta forward and 13 Jbeta reverse. Sequencing was performed with immunoSEQ multiplex PCR; in TCRdb, only in-frame clones are kept and a portion is missing. The data show 200,000 to 250,000 clones, roughly 70% seen once. This entry comes from a study of cytomegalovirus exposure and HLA in healthy donors. Study-level points and caveats: Some segments of the V type, notably TRBV6-2 and TRBV6-3, were excluded as indistinguishable. In a later analysis, TCR association rates varied by HLA locus: DRB1 most, HLA-C fewest. Analyzed later, most CMV-associated TCR beta chains appeared HLA-restricted.

Whereas donors were nominally healthy upon sampling, unrecorded immune exposures were probable. The chain employs TRBV18 and TRBJ2-5; D is perhaps TRBD1 (5 bases). Sequences were obtained from PBMCs. The source of this sequence is a woman aged 25 to 39 in good health and CMV-seronegative. Here the CDR3 reads CASSLAPSQGGETQYF. The CDR3 DNA sequence: TGTGCCAGCTCCCTGGCTCCCAGCCAGGGCGGAGAGACCCAGTACTTC.